Below, 15 T cell receptor beta chains from the same sample are listed, as sequenced in a study of T cell responses to AZD1222 COVID-19 vaccine. Assay used: immunoSEQ multiplex PCR; TCRdb lists only in-frame clones, some missing. The data show tens of thousands of clones, approximately 88% seen once. This material consisted of peripheral blood, taken 28 days after the second AZD1222 dose. The receptor source for this set is an adult who received the AZD1222 COVID-19 vaccine.

The chain uses TRBV5-4 and TRBJ2-7; D remains ambiguous. The CDR3 consists of 14 residues. The V gene lost 0 bases and the J gene lost 2 bases, with 9 bases spanning the gap. Germline assignment: CDR1 SGHNT and CDR2 YYREEE (reference sequence). For the CDR3, the DNA is TGTGCCAGCAGCTTGGGGGTGGATCCCTACGAGCAGTACTTC. The encoded protein is CASSLGVDPYEQYF.

The chain couples TRBV5-3 to TRBJ1-3; TRBD1 agrees at 7 bases. TRBV5-3 has ORF status, its function being uncertain. The V gene end was trimmed by 0 bases and the J gene end by 2 bases; junction bases not matched to a gene: 17. The CDR3 has 20 amino acids. CDR3 in DNA: TGTGCCAGAAGCTTGGCATATTTCCGAGACAGGGTCGGGCCTGGAAACACCATATATTTT. This sequence encodes CARSLAYFRDRVGPGNTIYF.

The V gene is TRBV4-1, the J gene TRBJ2-4; 8 nucleotides agree with TRBD1. J was trimmed by 10 bases and V by 4 bases; bases with no gene match: 12. CDR3 size: 15 residues. Germline CDR1 is MGHRA and CDR2 is YSYEKL. CDR3 DNA sequence: TGCGCCAGCAGCCCCAGCCCGGGACAGGTAGGGATTCAGTACTTC. This translates into CASSPSPGQVGIQYF.

V usage is TRBV15 and J usage is TRBJ2-5; tentative D call: TRBD2 (6 bases). In germline, CDR1 is LNHNV, CDR2 YYDKDF (reference sequence). Trimming took off 4 bases at V and 1 base at J, with 13 bases between the two ends. The CDR3 consists of 15 residues. CDR3 sequence reads: CATSTDIAAQETQYF. CDR3 nucleotides: TGTGCCACCAGCACCGATATAGCGGCCCAAGAGACCCAGTACTTC.

The rearrangement joins TRBV19 to TRBJ1-5; D is undetermined. The length of the CDR3 is 15 residues. Germline V gives CDR1 LNHDA, CDR2 SQIVND (reference sequence). V dropped 0 bases and J dropped 1 base, with 7 bases sitting between them. In nucleotides, the CDR3 is TGTGCCAGTAGTATAGACCAGTCAAGCAATCAGCCCCAGCATTTT. Its protein product is CASSIDQSSNQPQHF.

The V call is TRBV5-6, the J call TRBJ1-2; D remains unclear. The CDR3 consists of 12 residues. The germline gives CDR1 SGHDT, CDR2 YYEEEE. The V end lost 0 bases, the J end lost 8 bases, and 8 bases lay between the germline ends. For the CDR3, the DNA is TGTGCCAGCAGCTTGGAACAGTGGGGCTACACCTTC. Amino acid sequence: CASSLEQWGYTF.

The chain carries TRBV6-2 or TRBV6-3 and TRBJ1-6; D is uncertain. This CDR3 is built from 15 residues. The V and J ends lost 5 bases and 6 bases respectively, with 14 bases between them. Germline CDR1 MNHEY, CDR2 SVGEGT. The CDR3 is CASSQGSEGNSPLHF. The CDR3 nucleotides are TGTGCCAGCAGTCAAGGGTCTGAGGGTAATTCACCCCTCCACTTT.

This clone was counted only a few times. V is TRBV5-6 and J is TRBJ1-2; D is possibly TRBD1 (5 bases). The germline gives CDR1 SGHDT, CDR2 YYEEEE. V lost 1 base to trimming and J lost 6 bases, with 10 bases between them. The CDR3 covers 13 residues. The CDR3 DNA follows: TGTGCCAGCAGCTTGCAGGGTATGAATGGCTACACCTTC. Protein sequence: CASSLQGMNGYTF.

The sample holds one count of this clone. CDR3: CASSTAPWTDTQYF. For the CDR3, the DNA is TGTGCCAGCAGCACCGCCCCCTGGACAGATACGCAGTATTTT. The chain links TRBV7-2 to TRBJ2-3; no clear D. Germline loops: CDR1 SGHTA, CDR2 FQGNSA. The CDR3 is 14 residues long. V was pared by 5 bases and J by 3 bases, with 12 bases between.

The chain has TRBV7-2 and TRBJ2-1, with a weak D call TRBD2 (7 bases). The CDR3 loop spans 13 amino acids. The germline CDR1 and CDR2 sequences are SGHTA and FQGNSA. V was clipped by 8 bases and J by 5 bases, with 13 bases between them. CDR3 in amino acids: CASVGGANNEQFF. The CDR3, as DNA: TGTGCCAGCGTTGGGGGGGCGAACAATGAGCAGTTCTTC.

The rearrangement uses TRBV7-9 and TRBJ1-1; D remains ambiguous. V shed 4 bases and J shed 1 base, with 7 bases lying between them. Germline CDR1 is SEHNR and CDR2 is FQNEAQ (reference sequence). The CDR3 consists of 13 residues. This chain's CDR3 is CASSYRENTEAFF. The CDR3 DNA sequence: TGTGCCAGCAGCTATAGGGAGAACACTGAAGCTTTCTTT.

V gene TRBV27 combines with J gene TRBJ1-3; 9 positions match TRBD1. This CDR3 comprises 16 residues. V dropped 3 bases and J dropped 4; count of bases not matched to a gene: 7. The germline gives CDR1 MNHEY, CDR2 SMNVEV (reference sequence). The CDR3 DNA reads as TGTGCCAGCAGTTTGAGGGGACAGGGATTAGGAAACACCATATATTTT. Its protein is CASSLRGQGLGNTIYF.

This sequence joins TRBV28 and TRBJ1-5; 7 bases are a match to TRBD1. The germline V gene has CDR1 MDHEN and CDR2 SYDVKM. Unmatched junction bases numbered 6, after V lost 8 bases and J lost 2 bases. This CDR3 has 14 residues. CDR3 residues: CASSHRGGNQPQHF. The CDR3 region has the DNA TGTGCCAGCTCCCACAGGGGCGGCAATCAGCCCCAGCATTTT.

The chain links TRBV7-2 to TRBJ2-7; D possibly corresponds to TRBD1 (5 bases). The CDR3 extends over 15 amino acids. Germline V gene data show CDR1 as SGHTA and CDR2 as FQGNSA. V lost 5 bases and J lost 0, with 14 bases in between. In DNA form, the CDR3 reads TGTGCCAGCAGCCATCGACAGCTTTCCTCCTACGAGCAGTACTTC. Translation gives CASSHRQLSSYEQYF.

The chain recombines TRBV11-2 with TRBJ2-1; 11 bases fit TRBD2. The germline CDR1 and CDR2 sequences are SGHAT and FQNNGV. There are 15 residues in the CDR3. J was trimmed by 4 bases and V by 5 bases; bases with no gene match: 4. Written as DNA, the CDR3 is TGTGCCAGCAGCCCCGGGACTAGCGGATACAATGAGCAGTTCTTC. It codes for CASSPGTSGYNEQFF.